Shown below are 13 T cell receptor beta chains from a single sample sequenced in a study of blood T cell repertoires in COVID-19. Data came from immunoSEQ multiplex PCR; TCRdb stores just in-frame clones and leaves some out. The profile shows 250,000 to 300,000 clones, 89% of them singletons. The sample comprised peripheral blood. The receptors were gathered from a woman in her sixties with acute or convalescent COVID-19.

The chain joins TRBV10-3 to TRBJ2-2, with 11 positions matching TRBD2. The CDR3 is 17 amino acids. The trim removed 3 bases at V and 7 bases at J, leaving 10 bases unmatched. Germline lookup yields CDR1 ENHRY and CDR2 SYGVKD. The CDR3 reads CAISDTGLAVIGGELFF. CDR3 in DNA: TGTGCCATCAGTGACACGGGACTAGCGGTTATTGGCGGGGAGCTGTTTTTT.

The V call is TRBV25-1, the J call TRBJ2-1; maybe TRBD1 (6 bases). CDR1 and CDR2 from the germline V gene are MGHDK and SYGVNS. Trimming pared 4 bases from V and 12 bases from J, leaving 19 bases between. The CDR3 sequence is 14 residues long. In DNA, the CDR3 is TGTGCCAGCAGTGGGGGGCTCAGAATTGCTGCGCAGTTCTTC. It codes for CASSGGLRIAAQFF.

For this clone: Other DNA sequences in this sample translate to the same CDR3. V gene TRBV7-9 combines with J gene TRBJ2-3; a weak D match, TRBD1 (6 bases). The CDR3 sequence is 14 residues long. Germline CDR1 and CDR2: SEHNR and FQNEAQ (reference sequence). V was pared by 6 bases and J by 2 bases, with 12 bases between. The CDR3 protein is CASSSQGSTDTQYF. For the CDR3, the DNA is TGTGCCAGCAGTTCTCAGGGGTCCACAGATACGCAGTATTTT.

The gene calls are TRBV28 and TRBJ1-1; TRBD1 agrees at 8 bases. The trim removed 3 bases at V and 4 bases at J, leaving 4 bases unmatched. The germline gives CDR1 MDHEN, CDR2 SYDVKM. The CDR3 totals 14 residues. CDR3 DNA sequence: TGTGCCAGCAGTTTCCTCGACAGGGGCACTGAAGCTTTCTTT. As protein: CASSFLDRGTEAFF.

The chain carries TRBV25-1 and TRBJ1-5; tentatively, D is TRBD1 (5 bases). CDR3 length equals 15 residues. V was trimmed by 1 base and J by 2 bases, leaving 9 bases between them. The V gene's germline CDR1 is MGHDK and CDR2 SYGVNS. CDR3 sequence reads: CASSEFGGGNQPQHF. In DNA form, the CDR3 reads TGTGCCAGCAGTGAATTTGGAGGGGGCAATCAGCCCCAGCATTTT.

This chain links TRBV3-1 (or the pseudogene TRBV3-2) with TRBJ2-7, with no clear D. Trimming left V 4 bases short and J 2 bases short, with 3 bases between. This CDR3 has 11 residues. Per the germline V gene, CDR1 is LGHDT and CDR2 is YNNKEL (reference sequence). The CDR3 loop reads CASSPTYEQYF. CDR3 coding DNA: TGTGCCAGCAGCCCCACCTACGAGCAGTACTTC.

V gene TRBV27 combines with J gene TRBJ2-7, with 9 bases fitting TRBD1. Germline trimming cut 6 bases from V and 3 bases from J; bases unmatched to any gene: 9. The CDR3 totals 15 residues. Germline V gene lookup returns CDR1 MNHEY and CDR2 SMNVEV (reference sequence). CDR3 in amino acids: CASSPGTGIVYEQYF. The CDR3 coding sequence is TGTGCCAGCAGCCCAGGGACAGGGATTGTCTACGAGCAGTACTTC.

The chain has TRBV18 and TRBJ1-1; no firm D call. The CDR3 contains 12 residues. V lost 3 bases to trimming and J lost 10 bases, with 12 bases between them. Germline-derived CDR1 and CDR2 are KGHSH and LQKENI. The CDR3 bases are TGTGCCAGCTCACCCGGTTTAGATGTAGCTTTCTTT. Translation: CASSPGLDVAFF.

V is TRBV6-5 and J is TRBJ1-4, with TRBD1 identical over 8 bases. Germline trimming cut 2 bases from V and 8 bases from J; bases unmatched to any gene: 7. CDR3 size: 15 residues. Looked up from germline, CDR1 is MNHEY and CDR2 is SVGAGI. The CDR3, as DNA: TGTGCCAGCAGTTACAGAGACAGGGGATGGGAAAAACTGTTTTTT. Translating gives CASSYRDRGWEKLFF.

The rearrangement uses TRBV19 and TRBJ1-5; TRBD1 agrees at 8 bases. Germline CDR1 and CDR2: LNHDA and SQIVND (reference sequence). The CDR3 has 21 residues. V lost 0 bases, J lost 3 bases, and 19 bases stayed unmatched. The CDR3 sequence: CASSIDSPRTGSWGHNQPQHF. In DNA, the CDR3 is TGTGCCAGTAGTATAGACTCACCGCGGACAGGGTCATGGGGGCACAATCAGCCCCAGCATTTT.

V gene TRBV5-5 combines with J gene TRBJ2-2, with TRBD1 matching over 9 bases. CDR3 length: 16 amino acids. The J segment lost 1 base and the V segment lost 2 bases, leaving 3 bases of the junction unmatched. The V gene's germline CDR1 is SGHKS and CDR2 YYEKEE (reference sequence). CDR3 sequence: CASSFRQGENTGELFF. The CDR3 DNA follows: TGTGCCAGCAGCTTCCGACAGGGGGAGAACACCGGGGAGCTGTTTTTT.

The gene calls are TRBV7-6 and TRBJ2-1; TRBD2 matches 14 bases. CDR1 is SGHVS and CDR2 is FNYEAQ in the germline V gene. After removal of 5 bases from V and 0 bases from J, the junction contained 12 bases not matched to a gene. The CDR3 is 20 amino acids. Written as DNA, the CDR3 is TGTGCCAGCAGCCAGACCCGACTAGCGGGGGGGATTAGCTCCTACAATGAGCAGTTCTTC. Amino acids: CASSQTRLAGGISSYNEQFF.

In its sample, this clone was seen once. The genes are TRBV28 and TRBJ1-2; 11 bases agree with TRBD1. With 6 bases clipped from V and 8 bases from J, the junction kept 2 bases outside the gene matches. Per the germline V gene, CDR1 is MDHEN and CDR2 is SYDVKM. This CDR3 is 12 amino acids long. CDR3 region: CASRGTGGGYTF. The CDR3 DNA reads as TGTGCCAGCAGGGGGACAGGGGGGGGCTACACCTTC.